One T cell receptor (beta chain) is described in this entry. The data derive from a study of cytomegalovirus exposure and HLA in healthy donors. The CDR3 spans 13 residues. V lost 5 bases and J lost 12; bases outside the gene matches: 7. Germline V lookup: CDR1 MNHEY, CDR2 SVGAGI. Method: immunoSEQ multiplex PCR; TCRdb's copy keeps in-frame clones and lacks some. The sample has around 160,000 clones, around 90% seen once; the top ten hold about 2.7%. This chain joins TRBV6-5 and TRBJ1-4; 9 bases match TRBD1. The clonotype comes from a man aged 18 to 30 in good health and CMV-seronegative. Sequences were obtained from PBMCs. The CDR3 DNA reads as TGTGCCAGCAGTCCCGGGACAGGGCTAGAACTGTTTTTT. It codes for CASSPGTGLELFF.